Listed below are T cell receptor beta chains from one sample, sequenced in a study of T cell changes during pregnancy in multiple sclerosis. TCRdb keeps only in-frame clones here, not all; method: immunoSEQ multiplex PCR. This sample yields about 70,000 clones, of which around nine tenths are seen a single time; approximately 1.5% belongs to the top ten. The input for sequencing was peripheral blood, taken in the third trimester of pregnancy. The receptors were sampled from a female donor in good health, enrolled as a control in a pregnancy study. Each CDR3 is given with its conserved first and last residue. A D gene is named only where the DNA matches it firmly. The size of a clone is reported for some rows only, either as once, few or many, or as a class for expanded clones.

clone size	D gene	V gene	J gene	CDR3 protein	CDR3 DNA
-	-	TRBV6-5	TRBJ2-3	CASRELGGSTDTQYF	TGTGCCAGCAGGGAGCTGGGGGGAAGCACAGATACGCAGTATTTT
-	-	TRBV5-1	TRBJ2-7	CASSHPLQGPTSYEQYF	TGCGCCAGCAGTCATCCTTTACAGGGCCCGACGTCCTACGAGCAGTACTTC
-	-	TRBV6-5	TRBJ1-3	CASRRLVSGNTIYF	TGTGCCAGCAGGCGCTTGGTCTCTGGAAACACCATATATTTT
-	TRBD2	TRBV9	TRBJ2-5	CASSVDRDYRGTQYF	TGTGCCAGCAGCGTAGATAGGGACTATCGCGGGACCCAGTACTTC
-	-	TRBV11-2	TRBJ1-1	CASSFSSQVTEAFF	TGTGCCAGCAGCTTCTCCAGTCAGGTCACTGAAGCTTTCTTT
-	-	TRBV11-2	TRBJ2-7	CASSLVPTKRANEQYF	TGTGCCAGCAGCTTAGTTCCTACAAAGCGGGCTAACGAGCAGTACTTC
once	TRBD1	TRBV4-3	TRBJ2-5	CASSQVALTGHETQYF	TGCGCCAGCAGCCAAGTCGCCTTGACAGGGCACGAGACCCAGTACTTC
-	TRBD2	TRBV19	TRBJ2-7	CASSTREDEQYF	TGTGCCAGTAGTACCCGGGAGGACGAGCAGTACTTC
-	-	TRBV9	TRBJ1-1	CASSVGSMNTEAFF	TGTGCCAGCAGCGTAGGGAGCATGAACACTGAAGCTTTCTTT
-	TRBD2	TRBV28	TRBJ2-1	CASSVQSSGGSLRNEQFF	TGTGCCAGCAGTGTCCAGTCTAGCGGGGGGTCCCTTAGGAATGAGCAGTTCTTC
-	-	TRBV7-2	TRBJ1-2	CASSLARGSPRSYGYTF	TGTGCCAGCAGCTTAGCGCGAGGCAGTCCCCGATCCTATGGCTACACCTTC
-	-	TRBV4-3	TRBJ2-5	CASSPRGGVRETQYF	TGCGCCAGCAGCCCCCGAGGAGGGGTAAGGGAGACCCAGTACTTC
-	TRBD2	TRBV4-2	TRBJ2-1	CASSQERGDYNEQFF	TGTGCCAGCAGCCAAGAACGGGGGGACTACAATGAGCAGTTCTTC
-	TRBD1	TRBV4-3	TRBJ2-3	CASSQGTGSTDTQYF	TGCGCCAGCAGCCAAGGGACAGGGAGCACAGATACGCAGTATTTT
-	-	TRBV7-2	TRBJ1-5	CASSTGQLSNQPQHF	TGTGCCAGCAGCACGGGACAACTTAGCAATCAGCCCCAGCATTTT
-	-	TRBV2	TRBJ1-1	CATLGGNTEAFF	TGTGCCACACTAGGGGGGAACACTGAAGCTTTCTTT
-	TRBD1	TRBV2	TRBJ2-1	CASNRGSYNEQFF	TGTGCCAGCAACAGGGGATCCTACAATGAGCAGTTCTTC
-	-	TRBV7-9	TRBJ1-4	CASSLFGGFEKLFF	TGTGCCAGCAGCTTATTCGGCGGGTTTGAAAAACTGTTTTTT
-	-	TRBV6-5	TRBJ1-2	CASSYRTGTPLDTF	TGTGCCAGCAGTTACAGAACCGGGACTCCTTTGGACACCTTC
-	-	TRBV4-1	TRBJ1-2	CASSYPGRGNYGYTF	TGCGCCAGCAGCTACCCGGGGAGGGGGAACTATGGCTACACCTTC
-	-	TRBV28	TRBJ1-2	CASGGGHYGYTF	TGTGCCAGCGGGGGCGGCCACTATGGCTACACCTTC
-	-	TRBV7-6	TRBJ1-2	CASSPKFVPPWTFYYGYTF	TGTGCCAGCAGCCCCAAGTTCGTCCCACCATGGACTTTTTACTATGGCTACACCTTC
-	-	TRBV4-2	TRBJ2-7	CASSQEHTYEQYF	TGTGCCAGCAGCCAAGAACATACCTACGAGCAGTACTTC
-	-	TRBV6-1	TRBJ2-7	CAVQASYEQYF	TGTGCCGTTCAGGCTTCCTACGAGCAGTACTTC
once	-	TRBV7-3	TRBJ1-1	CASSPSGLAANTEAFF	TGTGCCAGCAGCCCCTCGGGATTGGCAGCAAACACTGAAGCTTTCTTT
-	-	TRBV7-8	TRBJ2-5	CASRQIWRGETQYF	TGTGCCAGCAGGCAAATCTGGAGGGGAGAGACCCAGTACTTC
-	TRBD2	TRBV4-2	TRBJ2-3	CASSPLAGEAPDTQYF	TGTGCCAGCAGCCCCCTAGCGGGGGAAGCACCAGATACGCAGTATTTT
few	-	TRBV6-1	TRBJ2-2	CASSEWRANTGELFF	TGTGCCAGCAGTGAATGGAGGGCGAACACCGGGGAGCTGTTTTTT
-	-	TRBV5-8	TRBJ1-5	CASSLVGSNQPQHF	TGTGCCAGCAGCTTGGTCGGTAGCAATCAGCCCCAGCATTTT
-	-	TRBV30	TRBJ2-7	CAWSVSRYEQYF	TGTGCCTGGAGTGTAAGTCGGTACGAGCAGTACTTC